The rows below give T cell receptor beta chains drawn from one sample of a study of OX40 agonist ivuxolimab in advanced cancers. Assay used: immunoSEQ multiplex PCR; TCRdb lists only in-frame clones, some missing. The data hold 50,000 or so clones, with about three quarters observed a single time. The sample in question was CD4+ or CD8+ T cells sorted from blood, obtained in a trial of the OX40 agonist ivuxolimab. These receptor sequences come from an adult with an advanced solid tumor such as melanoma, head and neck, liver or kidney cancer. The CDR3 runs from the conserved cysteine through the conserved F or W. A D gene is named only where the DNA matches it firmly. For some rows the clone size is stated as once, few or many, or as a class when expanded; others skip it.

v_gene	len	j_gene	d_gene	abundance	CDR3nt	CDR3aa
TRBV18	14	TRBJ1-2	-	few	TGTGCCAGCTCACCCACAGGGAAAAACTATGGCTACACCTTC	CASSPTGKNYGYTF
TRBV7-8	16	TRBJ2-1	TRBD1	-	TGTGCCAGCAGCTTAGTTGGCAGGGGGTACGACAATGAGCAGTTCTTC	CASSLVGRGYDNEQFF
TRBV5-1	14	TRBJ1-1	TRBD1	-	TGCGCCAGCAGCTTGGGTACAGGGGACGCTGGAACTTTCTTT	CASSLGTGDAGTFF
TRBV5-6	12	TRBJ1-3	-	few	TGTGCCAGCAGCTTATTCGAAAACACCATATATTTT	CASSLFENTIYF
TRBV27	16	TRBJ2-3	-	-	TGTGCCAGCAGTTTATCGTTAAGGGGACGCACAGATACGCAGTATTTT	CASSLSLRGRTDTQYF
TRBV4-3	13	TRBJ1-2	TRBD1	-	TGCGCCAGCAGCCAAAGGGACAGGTTAAACCACACCTTC	CASSQRDRLNHTF
TRBV15	13	TRBJ2-3	-	-	TGTGCCACCAGCAGAGATCTGGCAGATACGCAGTATTTT	CATSRDLADTQYF
TRBV28	13	TRBJ1-2	-	-	TGTGCCAGCAGTTTACCGGGGGACTATGGCTACACCTTC	CASSLPGDYGYTF
TRBV5-4	13	TRBJ2-1	-	-	TGTGCCAGCAGCCGATACAGGGAGAATGAGCAGTTCTTC	CASSRYRENEQFF
TRBV20-1	11	TRBJ1-1	-	-	TGCAGTGCTGAAACGAACACTGAAGCTTTCTTT	CSAETNTEAFF
TRBV7-9	12	TRBJ1-3	-	-	TGTGCCAGCAGCTTTGAGGGAAACACCATATATTTT	CASSFEGNTIYF
TRBV18	16	TRBJ2-3	TRBD2	-	TGTGCCAGCTCACCACGAGGAGCGGGAGCACCAGATACGCAGTATTTT	CASSPRGAGAPDTQYF
TRBV2	12	TRBJ2-7	-	once	TGTGCCAGCAAACAGGCCGCCGACGAGCAGTACTTC	CASKQAADEQYF
TRBV5-1	16	TRBJ2-7	TRBD2	-	TGCGCCAGCAGCTCCGGGACTAGCGGGATATTCTACGAGCAGTACTTC	CASSSGTSGIFYEQYF
TRBV2	14	TRBJ2-1	-	-	TGTGCCAGCAGTGCTGACTGGAGCTACAATGAGCAGTTCTTC	CASSADWSYNEQFF
TRBV5-1	13	TRBJ2-7	-	-	TGCGCCAGCAGCCCGGACACGTCCTACGAGCAGTACTTC	CASSPDTSYEQYF
TRBV27	18	TRBJ2-3	TRBD2	-	TGTGCCAGCAGTTTTTTTCTTTGGCGGGAGGGTAGCACAGATACGCAGTATTTT	CASSFFLWREGSTDTQYF
TRBV19	15	TRBJ2-2	-	-	TGTGCCAGTAGTGGCTCGACAGGATACACCGGGGAGCTGTTTTTT	CASSGSTGYTGELFF
TRBV7-2	13	TRBJ1-6	-	-	TGTGCCAGCAGCTTAGATCCAGGATCACCCCTCCACTTT	CASSLDPGSPLHF
TRBV7-2	21	TRBJ2-7	TRBD2	-	TGTGCCAGCACCCTAGCCCTCGGTGGCACGGGAGGGCCTCCTCGACCGGACGAGCAGTACTTC	CASTLALGGTGGPPRPDEQYF
TRBV7-9	13	TRBJ2-1	-	-	TGTGCCAGCAGCTTAGCAGGAGGTGATGAGCAGTTCTTC	CASSLAGGDEQFF
TRBV30	15	TRBJ2-7	TRBD2	-	TGTGCCTGGAGTCGGGCGGGAGGGCCCCCCTACGAGCAGTACTTC	CAWSRAGGPPYEQYF
TRBV10-1	15	TRBJ1-1	-	few	TGCGCCAGCAGTGACAAGCCGGACAGAAACACTGAAGCTTTCTTT	CASSDKPDRNTEAFF
TRBV20-1	11	TRBJ2-7	-	-	TGCAGTGCTCTGGCAGACTACGAGCAGTACTTC	CSALADYEQYF
TRBV5-4	15	TRBJ2-1	TRBD2	once	TGTGCCAGCAGCATGCTGGCGGGAGGGGGCAATGAGCAGTTCTTC	CASSMLAGGGNEQFF
TRBV7-8	12	TRBJ1-2	-	few	TGTGCCAGCAGCTATGGGGACTATGGCTACACCTTC	CASSYGDYGYTF
TRBV15	14	TRBJ2-5	-	-	TGTGCCACCAGCAGAGATCGGTGGGATAAGGCCCAGTACTTC	CATSRDRWDKAQYF
TRBV7-9	16	TRBJ2-3	-	-	TGTGCCAGCAGCTTATCTAAAAATCAACTCACAGATACGCAGTATTTT	CASSLSKNQLTDTQYF
TRBV29-1	14	TRBJ1-5	-	-	TGCAGTGTCCGGGTGGGGTATGGCAATCAGCCCCAGCATTTT	CSVRVGYGNQPQHF